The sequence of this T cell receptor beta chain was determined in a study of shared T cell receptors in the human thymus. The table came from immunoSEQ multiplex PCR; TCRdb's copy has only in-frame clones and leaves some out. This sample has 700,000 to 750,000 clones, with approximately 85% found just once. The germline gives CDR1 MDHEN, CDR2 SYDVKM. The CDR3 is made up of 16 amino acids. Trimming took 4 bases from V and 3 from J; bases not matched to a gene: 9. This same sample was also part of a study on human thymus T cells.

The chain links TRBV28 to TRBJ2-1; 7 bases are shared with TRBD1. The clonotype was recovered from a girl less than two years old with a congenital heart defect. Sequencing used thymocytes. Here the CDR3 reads CASSSRQGPHYNEQFF. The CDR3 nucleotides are TGTGCCAGCAGTTCTAGACAGGGACCCCACTACAATGAGCAGTTCTTC.